This paragraph reports one TCR beta chain. The sample belongs to a study of blood T cell repertoires in COVID-19. About the research overall: The origin of the acute and convalescent COVID-19 samples was the United States, Italy and Spain.

The CDR3 sequence is 17 residues long. The trim removed 2 bases at V and 0 bases at J, leaving 8 bases unmatched. Germline V gives CDR1 SGDLS, CDR2 YYNGEE. In the original analysis: Amplifying reference gene primers gave estimates of nucleated cell counts. Sequencing used immunoSEQ multiplex PCR; TCRdb keeps in-frame clones, though not all of them. Clone size and V and J calls were adopted from that table, with D and trimming inferred from the DNA. The sample comprises about 83,000 clones, about nine tenths of which are singletons, and 3% rests with the top ten. Sample: peripheral blood. The TCR sequence derives from a woman aged 45-65 years with active or convalescent COVID-19. The rearrangement uses TRBV9 and TRBJ2-3, with 8 bases matching TRBD2. CDR3 coding DNA: TGTGCCAGCAGCGTTGCCGGGGGGGCGACTAGCACAGATACGCAGTATTTT. It is translated as CASSVAGGATSTDTQYF.